This TCR beta chain emerged from a study of T-cell reconstitution after alpha-beta-depleted transplantation in children. Unique molecular identifiers were built into the TCRbeta library. TCRdb re-derived calls from the PCR reads in MiXCR, one entry per CDR3 protein. The sample includes 440,000 or so distinct CDR3 sequences, under 13% of them seen just once. This clonotype was detected ten times or more. This clonotype was obtained from a human donor who donated a stem cell graft to a child with acute myeloid leukemia. The sample in question was PBMCs from the stem cell graft donor, obtained from the stem cell graft.

CDR3 region: CASKESGLAAEGTDTQYF. The CDR3 DNA follows: TGCGCCAGCAAGGAATCGGGGCTAGCGGCGGAGGGTACAGATACGCAGTATTTT. This chain connects TRBV10-2 to TRBJ2-3; TRBD2 matches at 7 bases. After removal of 7 bases from V and 3 bases from J, the junction contained 19 bases not matched to a gene. The CDR3 is made up of 18 amino acids. Germline assignment: CDR1 WSHSY and CDR2 SAAADI.